The present T cell receptor beta chain was sequenced within a study of siplizumab effects on memory and regulatory T cells. The V gene end was trimmed by 4 bases and the J gene end by 5 bases; junction bases not matched to a gene: 7. CDR1 is SEHNR and CDR2 is FQNEAQ in the germline V gene (reference sequence). The CDR3 is 14 amino acids. About this clone: The antigen remains unidentified.

General study results and limits: Siplizumab significantly brought down the alloreactive sequences that trace back to unstimulated CD4+ memory cells. The study found naive T cells seemingly more diverse than memory cells and seemingly major alloresponse contributors.

Libraries were prepared by immunoSEQ multiplex PCR; TCRdb keeps only in-frame clonotypes and omits some of them. The data contain fewer than 1,500 clones, roughly 74% of them seen just once; the ten biggest clones take up about 80%. The clonotype originates from a human donor in good health. V is TRBV7-9 and J is TRBJ2-7; 8 nucleotides line up with TRBD2. The material sequenced was TEMRA CD8+ T cells sorted from blood. The subset was: unstimulated CD8+ CD45RA+ effector memory T cells. CDR3 protein: CASSSEAGGHEQYF. CDR3 DNA: TGTGCCAGCAGCTCGGAGGCGGGGGGCCACGAGCAGTACTTC.